The 20 T cell receptor beta chains in this list originate from one sample, sequenced in a study of technical replicates of blood from several donors. Repertoires were generated with immunoSEQ multiplex PCR, while TCRdb's copy carries only in-frame clones and drops some. The sample includes 75,000 or so clones, about 92% of them seen just once. The sample consisted of T cells isolated from PBMCs. These receptors all stem from a human donor in good health.

V and J are TRBV4-1 and TRBJ1-5; 10 bases map to TRBD1. The V segment lost 0 bases and the J segment 7 bases; nucleotides outside the gene matches: 6. Per germline, CDR1 MGHRA and CDR2 YSYEKL. The CDR3 runs to 16 residues. Here the CDR3 reads CASSQETGGWSQPQHF. CDR3 bases: TGCGCCAGCAGCCAAGAGACAGGGGGCTGGTCACAGCCCCAGCATTTT.

This clone was detected only a few times. V is TRBV29-1 and J is TRBJ1-3; D is ambiguous. V was clipped by 4 bases and J by 0 bases, with 4 bases between them. CDR1 SQVTM and CDR2 ANQGSEA come from the germline V gene. The CDR3 is 12 amino acids. The CDR3, as DNA: TGCAGCGTTGTTATCTCTGGAAACACCATATATTTT. This encodes CSVVISGNTIYF.

This chain uses TRBV27 with TRBJ1-2, with D maybe TRBD1 (5 bases). V gave up 1 base and J gave up 5 bases, with 17 bases separating them. Germline CDR1 reads MNHEY; CDR2 reads SMNVEV (reference sequence). The CDR3 is 16 residues long. CDR3 loop: CASSLFRLNGAYGYTF. Written as DNA, the CDR3 is TGTGCCAGCAGTTTATTCCGGTTGAATGGGGCTTATGGCTACACCTTC.

The CDR3 spells CASTRLAGVRNEQFF. CDR3 nucleotide sequence: TGTGCCAGCACAAGACTAGCGGGAGTAAGAAATGAGCAGTTCTTC. The chain employs TRBV6-5 and TRBJ2-1; 12 nucleotides match TRBD2. J was trimmed by 7 bases and V by 7 bases; bases with no gene match: 8. This CDR3 contains 15 residues. Germline CDR1 MNHEY, CDR2 SVGAGI.

This chain joins TRBV19 and TRBJ2-7; 8 bases are a match to TRBD1. J lost 7 bases, V lost 4 bases, and 12 bases had no gene match. This CDR3 is built from 15 residues. Germline V CDR1 and CDR2: LNHDA, SQIVND (reference sequence). The CDR3 DNA follows: TGTGCCAGTAGTACGGACAGGGAATCCGTCAGGGAGCAGTACTTC. Residues: CASSTDRESVREQYF.

This sequence joins TRBV30 and TRBJ1-4; no firm D call. V was cut by 8 bases and J by 11 bases, with 18 bases left in between. This CDR3 has 12 amino acids. Germline V lookup: CDR1 GTSNPN, CDR2 SVGIG (reference sequence). The CDR3: CAHDGRPGKLFF. The CDR3 DNA reads TGTGCCCACGACGGGCGCCCGGGGAAACTGTTTTTT.

In this sample, this clone turned up once. The chain is built from TRBV19 and TRBJ1-5; TRBD1 might be the D (5 bases). V lost 7 bases to trimming and J lost 5 bases, with 18 bases between them. The CDR3 covers 15 residues. CDR1 is LNHDA, CDR2 SQIVND, per germline (reference sequence). The CDR3: CASNPQGQEDQPQHF. DNA of the CDR3: TGTGCCAGTAACCCACAAGGACAAGAGGATCAGCCCCAGCATTTT.

This clone was seen more than once but under ten times. This sequence joins TRBV7-9 and TRBJ2-7; D call uncertain. This CDR3 contains 12 residues. Between the trimmed V and J ends, which lost 4 bases and 5 bases, there was a span of 9 bases. Germline CDR1 and CDR2: SEHNR and FQNEAQ (reference sequence). The chain's CDR3 is CASSSRHNEQYF. The CDR3, as DNA: TGTGCCAGCAGCTCCCGACATAACGAGCAGTACTTC.

This clone was recorded only once. The chain combines TRBV27 with TRBJ2-7; TRBD2 agrees at 8 bases. CDR1 is MNHEY, CDR2 SMNVEV, per germline (reference sequence). This CDR3 spans 15 amino acids. V was clipped by 5 bases and J by 6 bases; unmatched bases: 12. CDR3 protein: CASSPLGAGVAEQYF. The CDR3 bases are TGTGCCAGCAGTCCCCTAGGAGCGGGAGTGGCCGAGCAGTACTTC.

The chain uses TRBV2 and TRBJ2-5; 8 nucleotides line up with TRBD1. Germline CDR1 SNHLY, CDR2 FYNNEI. J was trimmed by 3 bases and V by 6 bases; bases with no gene match: 3. The CDR3 is 13 residues long. In nucleotides, the CDR3 is TGTGCCAGCAGGACAGGGGTGGAAGAGACCCAGTACTTC. Residues: CASRTGVEETQYF.

The V call is TRBV7-6, the J call TRBJ2-7, with a possible D match to TRBD2 (5 bases). The V gene lost 1 base and the J gene lost 1 base, with 8 bases spanning the gap. This CDR3 region has 14 residues. CDR1 and CDR2 from the germline V gene are SGHVS and FNYEAQ. The CDR3 region has the DNA TGTGCCAGCAGCTTAGGAGAGGGTTCCTACGAGCAGTACTTC. Amino acids: CASSLGEGSYEQYF.

The genes are TRBV4-2 and TRBJ2-1, with D perhaps TRBD2 (6 bases). This CDR3 contains 13 residues. V shed 4 bases and J shed 10 bases, with 14 bases lying between them. The germline gives CDR1 LGHNA, CDR2 YNFKEQ. CDR3 sequence: CASSPGLSREQFF. CDR3 sequence (DNA): TGTGCCAGCAGCCCGGGACTTTCCAGGGAGCAGTTCTTC.

The gene calls are TRBV19 and TRBJ1-2, with 10 bases identical to TRBD1. The junction had 8 bases not matched to a gene; V was cut back by 7 bases and J by 6 bases. CDR3 length: 14 amino acids. Germline values: CDR1 LNHDA, CDR2 SQIVND (reference sequence). CDR3 loop: CASKTDRGRDGYTF. CDR3 DNA sequence: TGTGCCAGTAAGACCGACAGGGGGCGCGATGGCTACACCTTC.

This chain links TRBV6-1 with TRBJ2-7; tentatively, D is TRBD1 (5 bases). The CDR3 is 14 residues long. The V end lost 2 bases, the J end lost 2 bases, and 10 bases lay between the germline ends. In germline, CDR1 is MNHNS, CDR2 SASEGT. The CDR3 nucleotides read TGTGCCAGCAGTGAATATAGGACACCCTACGAGCAGTACTTC. Protein sequence: CASSEYRTPYEQYF.

This chain joins TRBV5-1 and TRBJ2-3; D perhaps matches TRBD1 (6 bases). CDR3 length: 13 amino acids. The germline V and J ends were trimmed by 0 bases and 4 bases, with 6 bases remaining between them. The germline V gene has CDR1 SGHRS and CDR2 YFSETQ. The CDR3 is CASSLEGADTQYF. CDR3 nucleotide sequence: TGCGCCAGCAGCTTGGAGGGGGCAGATACGCAGTATTTT. Full variable domain (remainder filled in from reference TRBV5-1 and TRBJ2-3): KAGVTQTPRYLIKTRGQQVTLSCSPISGHRSVSWYQQTPGQGLQFLFEYFSETQRNKGNFPGRFSGRQFSNSRSEMNVSTLELGDSALYLCASSLEGADTQYFGPGTRLTVL.

This chain joins TRBV4-1 and TRBJ1-1; D might be TRBD1 (5 bases). The germline CDR1 and CDR2 sequences are MGHRA and YSYEKL. The V end lost 0 bases, the J end lost 5 bases, and 13 bases lay between the germline ends. There are 15 residues in the CDR3. The CDR3 sequence is CASSQDLGVGTEAFF. In DNA, the CDR3 is TGCGCCAGCAGCCAAGATTTAGGGGTTGGGACTGAAGCTTTCTTT.

The chain is built from TRBV6-6 and TRBJ1-5; 11 bases line up with TRBD1. Trimming removed 5 bases from V and 3 bases from J; junction bases left unmatched: 3. Germline lookup yields CDR1 MNHNY and CDR2 SVGAGI (reference sequence). CDR3 size: 15 residues. CDR3 protein: CASSKGQGDNQPQHF. CDR3 nucleotide sequence: TGTGCCAGCAGTAAGGGACAGGGGGACAATCAGCCCCAGCATTTT.

The chain employs TRBV6-1 and TRBJ2-1, with 12 positions matching TRBD2. The V segment lost 1 base and the J segment 7 bases; nucleotides outside the gene matches: 5. The CDR3 extends over 16 amino acids. Germline values: CDR1 MNHNS, CDR2 SASEGT. CDR3 in amino acids: CASSEGGLAGFNEQFF. The CDR3, as DNA: TGTGCCAGCAGTGAAGGAGGACTAGCGGGATTTAATGAGCAGTTCTTC.

This chain joins TRBV30 and TRBJ2-3, with 13 positions matching TRBD2. After removal of 2 bases from V and 1 base from J, the junction contained 6 bases not matched to a gene. The CDR3 is 17 amino acids. Germline values: CDR1 GTSNPN, CDR2 SVGIG (reference sequence). The CDR3 here is CAWSLGLAGEGTDTQYF. In DNA, the CDR3 is TGTGCCTGGAGTTTAGGACTAGCGGGGGAAGGCACAGATACGCAGTATTTT.

This clone was picked up one time. The rearrangement joins TRBV7-9 to TRBJ2-5, with TRBD1 as a possible D gene (5 bases). Germline CDR1 is SEHNR and CDR2 is FQNEAQ (reference sequence). Deletions cut 11 bases from V and 3 bases from J, with 16 bases between. The CDR3 is 13 residues long. The CDR3 is CAVLGALKETQYF. In nucleotides, the CDR3 is TGTGCCGTTCTAGGGGCCCTTAAAGAGACCCAGTACTTC.